This TCR beta chain was documented in a study of PD-1 blockade in classical Hodgkin lymphoma. The sample's time point: cycle 4 day 1 (C4D1), after more than five weeks of nivolumab. Every patient was affected by relapse after autologous stem cell transplantation, while exposure to brentuximab vedotin was not uniform. Complete response, partial response or progressive disease made up the best responses. This clone was recorded many times. The target antigen is unknown. One end of the junction is discordant with germline, which a read error may explain. This CDR3 region has 16 residues. Germline assignment: CDR1 MGHRA and CDR2 YSYEKL. Sequencing used immunoSEQ multiplex PCR; TCRdb keeps in-frame clones, though not all of them. The repertoire holds nearly 50,000 clones, with about 76% as singletons. Notes on the study in general: Whereas CD4+ TCR diversity had risen significantly by C4D1, CD8+ TCR diversity had not. Reports indicated that newly diagnosed patients had lower baseline TCR diversity than healthy donors did. Those achieving complete response showed baseline diversity like newly diagnosed patients.

Sequenced here: peripheral blood mononuclear cells (PBMCs), sampled before the fourth cycle of nivolumab. The rearrangement uses TRBV4-1 and TRBJ1-1; tentatively, D is TRBD1 (6 bases). This clonotype was sampled from a human donor with classical Hodgkin lymphoma. In nucleotides, the CDR3 is TGCGCCAGCAGCCACCCTCCCGCAGGAAACAGGGTTGAACCTTTCTTT. It specifies CASSHPPAGNRVEPFF.